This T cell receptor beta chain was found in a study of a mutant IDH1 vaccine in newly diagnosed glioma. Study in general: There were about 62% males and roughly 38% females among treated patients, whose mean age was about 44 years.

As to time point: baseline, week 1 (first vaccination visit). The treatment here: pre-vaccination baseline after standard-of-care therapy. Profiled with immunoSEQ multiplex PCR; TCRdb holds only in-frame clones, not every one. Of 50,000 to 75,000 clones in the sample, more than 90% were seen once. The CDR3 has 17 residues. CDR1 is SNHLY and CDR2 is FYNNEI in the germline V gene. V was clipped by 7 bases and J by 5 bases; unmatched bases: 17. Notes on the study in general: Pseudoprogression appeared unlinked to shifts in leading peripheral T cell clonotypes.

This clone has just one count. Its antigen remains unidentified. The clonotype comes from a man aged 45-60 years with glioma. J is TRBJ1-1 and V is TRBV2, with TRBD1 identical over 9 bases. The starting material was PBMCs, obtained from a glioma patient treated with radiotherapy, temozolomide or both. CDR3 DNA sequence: TGTGCCAGCACGGGACAGGGTCTTCATGGTGGGAGGACTGAAGCTTTCTTT. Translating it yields CASTGQGLHGGRTEAFF.